The present T cell receptor beta chain was sequenced within a study of blood T cell repertoires in COVID-19. Study at large: Some COVID-19 samples were acute and others convalescent; all came from the United States, Italy and Spain.

Source study methods: Reference gene primer amplification in the assay estimated nucleated cell counts. Sequenced by immunoSEQ multiplex PCR; TCRdb stores in-frame clones only, minus some. V, J and clone size are taken as reported in that table, and D and trimming were inferred from the DNA itself. The sample contains about 180,000 clones, roughly 85% of which appear only once. V lost 4 bases to trimming and J lost 0 bases, with 9 bases between them. CDR1 is MNHEY and CDR2 is SVGAGI in the germline V gene. The CDR3 has 14 residues. This chain uses TRBV6-5 with TRBJ1-2; weak D call: TRBD1 (6 bases). The specimen was peripheral blood. The clonotype was recovered from a man aged 55 to 69 with acute or convalescent COVID-19. The CDR3 loop reads CASSSGTSNYGYTF. The CDR3 DNA is TGTGCCAGCAGTTCCGGGACATCTAACTATGGCTACACCTTC.